This T cell receptor (beta chain) was sequenced in a study of blood T cell repertoires in COVID-19. In the original workflow: Estimated nucleated cell counts came from reference gene primer amplification. Produced via immunoSEQ multiplex PCR; TCRdb's table is partial and in-frame only. V and J calls plus clone size are reproduced from that table; the DNA served to infer D and trimming. The table lists around 300,000 clones, 70% to 90% of them singletons. V was trimmed by 5 bases and J by 0 bases, leaving 13 bases between them. This CDR3 comprises 16 residues. CDR1 is SGHAT and CDR2 is FQNNGV in the germline V gene.

The chain recombines TRBV11-2 with TRBJ1-4, with a tentative D call TRBD1 (6 bases). Source material: PBMCs or T cells enriched from blood (not recorded which). This receptor was taken from a woman in her 30s who had recovered from COVID-19. The DNA of the CDR3 is TGTGCCAGCAGCCCTCAAAGACAGGCAACTAATGAAAAACTGTTTTTT. It yields the protein CASSPQRQATNEKLFF.